The 19 T cell receptor beta chains below all came from one sample that was sequenced in a study of siplizumab effects on memory and regulatory T cells. The method was immunoSEQ multiplex PCR; TCRdb's version includes in-frame clones alone and lacks a portion of them. The data contain about 72,000 clones, under 95% of them singletons. The sequencing sample was made of CD8+ T cells sorted from blood. These receptors all stem from a human donor in good health.

The chain employs TRBV5-6 and TRBJ1-5; D is ambiguous. Germline V gene data show CDR1 as SGHDT and CDR2 as YYEEEE. V was shortened by 2 bases and J by 2 bases, with 8 bases between the two germline ends. CDR3 length: 14 residues. Here the CDR3 reads CASSFGQGNQPQHF. The CDR3 DNA reads as TGTGCCAGCAGCTTTGGCCAGGGCAATCAGCCCCAGCATTTT.

The rearrangement links TRBV7-2 to TRBJ1-1, with no clear D. V gave up 1 base and J gave up 6 bases, with 6 bases separating them. Germline V gene lookup returns CDR1 SGHTA and CDR2 FQGNSA. The CDR3 spans 12 residues. DNA for the CDR3: TGTGCCAGCAGCTTAGTATGGGCTGAAGCTTTCTTT. It is translated as CASSLVWAEAFF.

The chain combines TRBV6-4 with TRBJ2-7, with 7 positions matching TRBD1. The CDR3 has 13 residues. From germline, CDR1 is MRHNA and CDR2 SNTAGT. J was trimmed by 3 bases and V by 5 bases; bases with no gene match: 4. The CDR3 loop reads CASSSAGGYEQYF. In nucleotides, the CDR3 is TGTGCCAGCAGTTCGGCAGGGGGCTACGAGCAGTACTTC.

CDR3 nucleotides: TGTGCCAGCAGTCAACTAGCGGGGCCCTACAATGAGCAGTTCTTC. Translating gives CASSQLAGPYNEQFF. This rearrangement joins TRBV6-5 to TRBJ2-1; 10 nucleotides line up with TRBD2. Germline V gene lookup returns CDR1 MNHEY and CDR2 SVGAGI. V lost 5 bases, J lost 2 bases, and 3 bases stayed unmatched. The length of the CDR3 is 15 residues.

The chain recombines TRBV6-1 with TRBJ1-6; D is ambiguous. Per germline, CDR1 MNHNS and CDR2 SASEGT. This CDR3 spans 14 amino acids. V lost 8 bases, J lost 2 bases, and 10 bases lay in between. As DNA, the CDR3 is TGTGCCAGCCGTGCCGGGACCTATAATTCACCCCTCCACTTT. Translating it yields CASRAGTYNSPLHF.

The rearrangement uses TRBV2 and TRBJ2-5, with D possibly matching TRBD1 (5 bases). Between the trimmed V and J ends, which lost 10 bases and 1 base, there was a span of 13 bases. Germline loops: CDR1 SNHLY, CDR2 FYNNEI. This CDR3 contains 13 residues. This CDR3 reads CATPLTVQETQYF. The CDR3 DNA follows: TGTGCCACACCTTTGACAGTCCAAGAGACCCAGTACTTC. Supplemented by reference TRBV2 and TRBJ2-5, the full variable domain reads EPEVTQTPSHQVTQMGQEVILRCVPISNHLYFYWYRQILGQKVEFLVSFYNNEISEKSEIFDDQFSVERPDGSNFTLKIRSTKLEDSAMYFCATPLTVQETQYFGPGTRLLVL.

The chain employs TRBV29-1 and TRBJ2-1; 10 nucleotides match TRBD2. The germline V gene has CDR1 SQVTM and CDR2 ANQGSEA. This CDR3 is built from 13 residues. V lost 8 bases, J lost 7 bases, and 8 bases stayed unmatched. In nucleotides, the CDR3 is TGCAGCCTTCTGAGCGGGAGGGTTAATGAGCAGTTCTTC. It specifies CSLLSGRVNEQFF.

CDR3 protein: CASSQERGWVQPQHF. Written as DNA, the CDR3 is TGTGCCAGCAGCCAAGAGAGGGGGTGGGTTCAGCCCCAGCATTTT. The V gene is TRBV4-2, the J gene TRBJ1-5; a possible D gene is TRBD1 (6 bases). The germline V gene has CDR1 LGHNA and CDR2 YNFKEQ. The CDR3 sequence is 15 residues long. The V and J ends lost 0 bases and 6 bases respectively, with 12 bases between them.

The J gene is TRBJ2-5, the V gene TRBV19; 9 bases map to TRBD2. Looked up from germline, CDR1 is LNHDA and CDR2 is SQIVND (reference sequence). With 5 bases clipped from V and 5 bases from J, the junction kept 6 bases outside the gene matches. The CDR3 runs 14 residues. The CDR3 protein is CASSSIAGDETQYF. DNA of the CDR3: TGTGCCAGTAGTTCCATAGCGGGAGACGAGACCCAGTACTTC. Full variable domain (missing parts from reference TRBV19 and TRBJ2-5): DGGITQSPKYLFRKEGQNVTLSCEQNLNHDAMYWYRQDPGQGLRLIYYSQIVNDFQKGDIAEGYSVSREKKESFPLTVTSAQKNPTAFYLCASSSIAGDETQYFGPGTRLLVL.

This rearrangement joins TRBV6-1 to TRBJ1-1, with unresolved D. The CDR3 is 12 residues long. Trimming shortened V by 8 bases and J by 5 bases, and 12 bases separated the two germline ends. Germline CDR1 and CDR2: MNHNS and SASEGT. The CDR3 region is CASGGFGTEAFF. The CDR3 DNA reads TGTGCCAGCGGAGGCTTTGGGACTGAAGCTTTCTTT.

This clone was seen at least ten times. Other DNA sequences of this sample code for an identical CDR3. CDR3 DNA: TGTGCCAGCAGCGTAGGAGGGTCCGCCTACGAGCAGTACTTC. Protein: CASSVGGSAYEQYF. The chain joins TRBV9 to TRBJ2-7, with TRBD2 as a possible D gene (5 bases). Germline CDR1 reads SGDLS; CDR2 reads YYNGEE. CDR3 size: 14 residues. V lost 0 bases and J lost 2, with 9 bases in between.

CDR3: CASREAGGYQETQYF. CDR3 nucleotides: TGCGCCAGCCGGGAAGCGGGGGGGTACCAAGAGACCCAGTACTTC. The chain joins TRBV4-1 to TRBJ2-5, with 10 positions matching TRBD2. CDR3 length: 15 residues. Per germline, CDR1 MGHRA and CDR2 YSYEKL. Trimming removed 8 bases from V and 0 bases from J; junction bases left unmatched: 6.

The J gene is TRBJ2-7, the V gene TRBV28; 10 positions match TRBD2. This CDR3 spans 16 amino acids. J was trimmed by 3 bases and V by 1 base; bases with no gene match: 6. The V gene's germline CDR1 is MDHEN and CDR2 SYDVKM. CDR3 protein: CASSLLASGSDYEQYF. The CDR3 DNA reads as TGTGCCAGCAGTTTATTGGCTAGCGGGAGCGACTACGAGCAGTACTTC.

J is TRBJ2-7 and V is TRBV15, with D unclear. Germline V gene lookup returns CDR1 LNHNV and CDR2 YYDKDF (reference sequence). The CDR3 length is 14 residues. Trimming took off 3 bases at V and 0 bases at J, with 9 bases between the two ends. The CDR3 protein is CATSSAPDSYEQYF. CDR3 nucleotides: TGTGCCACCAGCAGTGCCCCTGACTCCTACGAGCAGTACTTC.

This clone was observed a few times. The chain employs TRBV19 and TRBJ2-2, with D perhaps assigned TRBD1 or TRBD2 (6 bases each). Trimming cost V 9 bases and J 4 bases, with 15 bases left between them. The CDR3 contains 14 residues. Germline-derived CDR1 and CDR2 are LNHDA and SQIVND (reference sequence). Here the CDR3 DNA reads TGTGCCAGCGCCCCGGGGGCGGGCACCGGGGAGCTGTTTTTT. This gives the protein CASAPGAGTGELFF.

The rearrangement links TRBV5-6 to TRBJ2-7; 7 nucleotides align to TRBD1. Germline trimming cut 5 bases from V and 3 bases from J; bases unmatched to any gene: 8. CDR1 and CDR2 from the germline V gene are SGHDT and YYEEEE. This CDR3 is built from 14 residues. The CDR3 protein is CASRSDRVDYEQYF. The CDR3 DNA reads TGTGCCAGCAGATCCGACAGGGTCGACTACGAGCAGTACTTC.

The gene calls are TRBV27 and TRBJ2-2, with TRBD1 identical over 9 bases. The CDR3 is 15 amino acids. Trimming at V came to 6 bases and at J to 5 bases, leaving 7 bases not matched to a gene. Germline lookup yields CDR1 MNHEY and CDR2 SMNVEV (reference sequence). In DNA, the CDR3 is TGTGCCAGCAGCCAACAGGGGGCGCTTACCGGGGAGCTGTTTTTT. As protein: CASSQQGALTGELFF.

V and J are TRBV10-3 and TRBJ2-7; perhaps TRBD1 as D (6 bases). V lost 2 bases, J lost 0 bases, and 14 bases lay in between. CDR1 and CDR2 (germline): ENHRY, SYGVKD. The CDR3 sequence is 16 residues long. The CDR3 protein is CAISEPDRLSSYEQYF. The DNA for the CDR3 is TGTGCCATCAGTGAGCCCGACAGGCTAAGCTCCTACGAGCAGTACTTC.

This chain connects TRBV5-6 to TRBJ1-1; TRBD1 aligns across 10 bases. Germline V gives CDR1 SGHDT, CDR2 YYEEEE. V trimming: 2 bases; J trimming: 5 bases; junction bases outside the gene matches: 3. The CDR3 totals 14 residues. CDR3 residues: CASSFGQGETEAFF. CDR3 bases: TGTGCCAGCAGCTTTGGACAGGGGGAGACTGAAGCTTTCTTT.